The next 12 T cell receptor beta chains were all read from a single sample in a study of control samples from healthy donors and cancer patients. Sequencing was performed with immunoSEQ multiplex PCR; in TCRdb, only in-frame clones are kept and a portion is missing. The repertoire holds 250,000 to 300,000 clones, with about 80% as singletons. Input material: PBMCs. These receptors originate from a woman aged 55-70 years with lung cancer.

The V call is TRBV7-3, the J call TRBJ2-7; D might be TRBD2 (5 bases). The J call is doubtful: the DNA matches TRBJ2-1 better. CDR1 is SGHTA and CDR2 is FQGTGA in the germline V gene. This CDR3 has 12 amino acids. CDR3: CASRGAANEQFF. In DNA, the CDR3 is TGTGCCAGCCGCGGAGCGGCCAATGAGCAGTTCTTC.

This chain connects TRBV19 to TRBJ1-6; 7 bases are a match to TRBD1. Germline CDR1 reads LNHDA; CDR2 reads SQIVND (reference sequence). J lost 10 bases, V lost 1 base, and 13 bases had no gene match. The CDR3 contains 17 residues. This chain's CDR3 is CASSIAPMTGSRSPLHF. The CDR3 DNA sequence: TGTGCCAGTAGTATAGCGCCGATGACAGGGAGTAGGTCACCCCTCCACTTT.

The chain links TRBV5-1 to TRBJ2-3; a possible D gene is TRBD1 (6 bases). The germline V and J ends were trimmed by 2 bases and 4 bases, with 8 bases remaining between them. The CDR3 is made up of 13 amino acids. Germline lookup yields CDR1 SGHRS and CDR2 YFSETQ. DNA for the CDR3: TGCGCCAGCAGCTTACAGGGTGCAGATACGCAGTATTTT. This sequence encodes CASSLQGADTQYF.

Here the CDR3 reads CASSQGGTGWWSGANVLTF. The DNA for the CDR3 is TGCGCCAGCAGCCAAGGAGGAACAGGGTGGTGGTCTGGGGCCAACGTCCTGACTTTC. This chain joins TRBV4-1 and TRBJ2-6; tentatively, D is TRBD1 (6 bases). Trimming stripped 1 base from V and 1 base from J, with 17 bases between. Looked up from germline, CDR1 is MGHRA and CDR2 is YSYEKL. The CDR3 runs 19 residues.

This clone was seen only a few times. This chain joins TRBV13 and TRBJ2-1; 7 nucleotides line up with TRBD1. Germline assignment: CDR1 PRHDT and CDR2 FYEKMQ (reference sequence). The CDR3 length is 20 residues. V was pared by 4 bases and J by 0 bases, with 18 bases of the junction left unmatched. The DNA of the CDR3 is TGTGCCAGCAGCTGGGGGACCCGAGGGGGCAGGCCGAGCTCCTACAATGAGCAGTTCTTC. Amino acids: CASSWGTRGGRPSSYNEQFF.

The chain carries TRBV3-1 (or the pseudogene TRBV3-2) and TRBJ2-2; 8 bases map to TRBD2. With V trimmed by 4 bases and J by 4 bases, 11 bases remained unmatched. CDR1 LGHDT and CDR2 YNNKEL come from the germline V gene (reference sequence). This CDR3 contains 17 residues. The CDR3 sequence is CASSPYRDSGGTGELFF. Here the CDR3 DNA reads TGTGCCAGCAGCCCTTATAGAGACAGCGGGGGCACCGGGGAGCTGTTTTTT.

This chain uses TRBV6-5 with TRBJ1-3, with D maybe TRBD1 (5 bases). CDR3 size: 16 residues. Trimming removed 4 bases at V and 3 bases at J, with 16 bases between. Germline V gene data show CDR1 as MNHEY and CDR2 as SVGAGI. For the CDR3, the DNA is TGTGCCAGCAGTTGGGGCGGGGGGAAACGTGGAAACACCATATATTTT. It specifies CASSWGGGKRGNTIYF.

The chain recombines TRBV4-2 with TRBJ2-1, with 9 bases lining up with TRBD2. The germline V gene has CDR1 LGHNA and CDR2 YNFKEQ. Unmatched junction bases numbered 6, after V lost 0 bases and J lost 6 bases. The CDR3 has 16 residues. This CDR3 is CASSQDLAGPLNEQFF. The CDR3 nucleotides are TGTGCCAGCAGCCAAGATCTAGCGGGGCCTCTCAATGAGCAGTTCTTC.

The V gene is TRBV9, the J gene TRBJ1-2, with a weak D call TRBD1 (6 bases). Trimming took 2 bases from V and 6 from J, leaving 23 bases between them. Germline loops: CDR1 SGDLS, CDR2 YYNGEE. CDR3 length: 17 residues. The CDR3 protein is CASSVGGQASMVDGYTF. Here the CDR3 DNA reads TGTGCCAGCAGCGTGGGGGGGCAAGCTTCCATGGTGGATGGCTACACCTTC. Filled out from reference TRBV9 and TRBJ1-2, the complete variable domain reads DSGVTQTPKHLITATGQRVTLRCSPRSGDLSVYWYQQSLDQGLQFLIQYYNGEERAKGNILERFSAQQFPDLHSELNLSSLELGDSALYFCASSVGGQASMVDGYTFGSGTRLTVV.

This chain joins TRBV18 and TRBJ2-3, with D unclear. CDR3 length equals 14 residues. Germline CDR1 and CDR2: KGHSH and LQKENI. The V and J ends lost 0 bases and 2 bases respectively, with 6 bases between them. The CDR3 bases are TGTGCCAGCTCACCACCACAGAACACAGATACGCAGTATTTT. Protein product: CASSPPQNTDTQYF.

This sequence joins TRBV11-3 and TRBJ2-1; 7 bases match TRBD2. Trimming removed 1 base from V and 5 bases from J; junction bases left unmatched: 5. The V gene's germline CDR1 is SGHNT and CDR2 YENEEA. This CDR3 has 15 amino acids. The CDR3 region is CASSLVAGDHNEQFF. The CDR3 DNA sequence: TGTGCCAGCAGCTTAGTGGCGGGAGATCACAATGAGCAGTTCTTC.

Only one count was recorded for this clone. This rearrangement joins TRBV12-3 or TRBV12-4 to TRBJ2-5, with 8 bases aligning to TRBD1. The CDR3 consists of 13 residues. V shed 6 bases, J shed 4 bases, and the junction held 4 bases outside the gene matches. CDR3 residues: CASRNTGGETQYF. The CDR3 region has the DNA TGTGCCAGCAGGAATACAGGGGGAGAGACCCAGTACTTC.